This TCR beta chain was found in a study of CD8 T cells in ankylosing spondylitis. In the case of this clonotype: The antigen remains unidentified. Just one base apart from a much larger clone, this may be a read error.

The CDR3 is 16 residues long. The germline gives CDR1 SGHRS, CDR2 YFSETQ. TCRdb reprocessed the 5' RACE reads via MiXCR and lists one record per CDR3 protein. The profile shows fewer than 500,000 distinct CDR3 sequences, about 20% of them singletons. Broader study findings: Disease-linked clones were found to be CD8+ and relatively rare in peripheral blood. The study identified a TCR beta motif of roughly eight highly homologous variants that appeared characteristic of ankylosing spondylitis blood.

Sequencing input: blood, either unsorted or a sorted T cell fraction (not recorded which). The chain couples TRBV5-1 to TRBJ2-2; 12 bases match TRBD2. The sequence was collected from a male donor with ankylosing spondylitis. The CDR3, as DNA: TGCGCCGGCAGCGGATCTAGCGGGAGGGCCACCGGGGAGCTGTTTTTT. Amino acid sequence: CAGSGSSGRATGELFF.